This passage covers 10 T cell receptor beta chains from one sample sequenced in a study of Ad26.COV2.S vaccination and SARS-CoV-2 variants. The data were produced by immunoSEQ multiplex PCR, yet TCRdb's version contains in-frame clones alone and is incomplete. This repertoire shows 150,000 to 200,000 clones, around nine tenths found once; its top ten account for over 4.5%. The input for sequencing was peripheral blood, taken after recovery from COVID-19. Source of these receptors: a human donor who had recovered from COVID-19.

The V call is TRBV12-3 or TRBV12-4, the J call TRBJ2-3, with D hard to call. V lost 6 bases and J 6 bases, leaving 13 bases between the germline ends. This CDR3 is 13 amino acids long. DNA for the CDR3: TGTGCCAGCAGCCGCCCCCTAGGGGATACGCAGTATTTT. Protein: CASSRPLGDTQYF.

The V and J genes are TRBV6-1 and TRBJ2-1, with D perhaps TRBD2 (6 bases). CDR3 length: 19 amino acids. Germline V CDR1 and CDR2: MNHNS, SASEGT. V was shortened by 2 bases and J by 2 bases, with 22 bases between the two germline ends. In DNA, the CDR3 is TGTGCCAGCAGTGAACGGCCTCGGGCGGGACGTCAGGCCTACAATGAGCAGTTCTTC. Protein: CASSERPRAGRQAYNEQFF.

This chain connects TRBV27 to TRBJ2-1, with D unclear. The CDR3 consists of 16 residues. From germline, CDR1 is MNHEY and CDR2 SMNVEV (reference sequence). V lost 0 bases to trimming and J lost 0 bases, with 9 bases between them. The chain's CDR3 is CASSLSPNPSYNEQFF. Written as DNA, the CDR3 is TGTGCCAGCAGTTTATCCCCAAACCCCTCCTACAATGAGCAGTTCTTC.

In the case of this clone: This same CDR3 is encoded by further DNA sequences in the sample. This chain joins TRBV6-1 and TRBJ1-1; D possibly corresponds to TRBD1 (5 bases). This CDR3 region has 14 residues. Germline values: CDR1 MNHNS, CDR2 SASEGT. V gave up 2 bases and J gave up 4 bases, with 11 bases separating them. The CDR3 DNA reads as TGTGCCAGCAGTGAATCGGGGGGGAGCACTGAAGCTTTCTTT. The encoded protein is CASSESGGSTEAFF.

This CDR3 is CSASIAGFTDTQYF. The CDR3 bases are TGCAGTGCTAGTATAGCGGGTTTCACAGATACGCAGTATTTT. The gene calls are TRBV20-1 and TRBJ2-3; TRBD2 aligns across 7 bases. The CDR3 extends over 14 amino acids. CDR1 is DFQATT, CDR2 SNEGSKA, per germline (reference sequence). With V trimmed by 3 bases and J by 2 bases, 5 bases remained unmatched.

The chain combines TRBV9 with TRBJ1-6; no clear D. Germline V gives CDR1 SGDLS, CDR2 YYNGEE. This CDR3 spans 15 amino acids. V lost 0 bases and J lost 9, with 13 bases in between. This CDR3 reads CASSVGPDQGSPLHF. CDR3 DNA: TGTGCCAGCAGCGTAGGGCCGGATCAAGGTTCACCCCTCCACTTT.

The J gene is TRBJ2-5, the V gene TRBV30; D ambiguous. Trimming pared 3 bases from V and 5 bases from J, leaving 13 bases between. The CDR3 is made up of 13 amino acids. The germline gives CDR1 GTSNPN, CDR2 SVGIG (reference sequence). The CDR3 coding sequence is TGTGCCTGGAGCTGGAAGGGTGGTGAGACCCAGTACTTC. Amino acids: CAWSWKGGETQYF.

The chain is built from TRBV27 and TRBJ2-4, with 8 bases identical to TRBD2. Germline loops: CDR1 MNHEY, CDR2 SMNVEV (reference sequence). CDR3 length: 16 amino acids. V was pared by 5 bases and J by 9 bases, with 15 bases of the junction left unmatched. CDR3 sequence (DNA): TGTGCCAGCAGTCCGCTAGCGGGCCAGAGGGAGGGCATTCAGTACTTC. Residues: CASSPLAGQREGIQYF.

This chain uses TRBV7-9 with TRBJ1-1; D not certain. V gave up 0 bases and J gave up 1 base, with 9 bases separating them. The CDR3 runs to 15 residues. Germline-derived CDR1 and CDR2 are SEHNR and FQNEAQ (reference sequence). The CDR3: CASSLAGRANTEAFF. The CDR3 DNA reads as TGTGCCAGCAGCTTAGCCGGACGGGCGAACACTGAAGCTTTCTTT.

V is TRBV7-2 and J is TRBJ2-7; D is unresolved. The germline CDR1 and CDR2 sequences are SGHTA and FQGNSA. Between the trimmed V and J ends, which lost 7 bases and 0 bases, there was a span of 7 bases. This CDR3 is 12 amino acids long. CDR3 sequence: CASNLNSYEQYF. CDR3 nucleotides: TGTGCCAGCAATTTGAACTCCTACGAGCAGTACTTC.